The following is a T cell receptor beta chain sequence with its context. This entry is derived from a study of regulatory T cells in long-lasting Graves disease. The TCR beta library used iRepertoire HTBI primers with Arm-PCR amplification of CDR3. TCRdb used MiXCR to reprocess the multiplex PCR reads, holding one entry per CDR3 protein. Of 430,000 or so distinct CDR3 sequences in the sample, over 20% were seen once. Time point in this sample: persistent/refractory GD, antithyroid drugs over 5 years with positive TRAb. With RNA extracted from PBMCs as input, the TCR library was made. This TCR was recovered from a female donor with Graves disease. The sample in question was peripheral blood mononuclear cells (PBMCs), obtained when the disease was refractory, from a patient treated with antithyroid drugs.

As DNA, the CDR3 is TGTGCCACCAGCAGTGGACAGATGGCAGGGAGCGTCACTGAAGCTTTCTTT. Protein: CATSSGQMAGSVTEAFF. The chain employs TRBV15 and TRBJ1-1, with D possibly being TRBD1 (6 bases). This CDR3 spans 17 amino acids. V lost 3 bases and J 4 bases, leaving 21 bases between the germline ends. Germline V gene data show CDR1 as LNHNV and CDR2 as YYDKDF (reference sequence).